These T cell receptor beta chains were read from a single sample in a study of T cell responses to AZD1222 COVID-19 vaccine. The repertoire was sequenced with immunoSEQ multiplex PCR; TCRdb's copy has only in-frame clones and lacks some. Of 140,000 to 150,000 clones listed, 91% are singletons. The source material was peripheral blood, sampled on day 0 of AZD1222 vaccination. All receptors come from an adult in good health. Each CDR3 is given without its conserved first and last residue. Clone size is shown for a subset of rows, as once, few, many or a class of expanded clone.

J: TRBJ1-6; V: TRBV5-4; size: -; CDR3: ASSFGGAGSPLH
J: TRBJ2-1; V: TRBV7-8; size: -; CDR3: ASSPRAGGDEQF
J: TRBJ2-3; V: TRBV10-2; size: -; CDR3: ASSRAPIMQY
J: TRBJ2-7; V: TRBV7-2; size: -; CDR3: ASSLEGQY
J: TRBJ2-3; V: TRBV3-1/TRBV3-2; size: -; CDR3: ASSQDLDRRGTDTQY
J: TRBJ2-3; V: TRBV28; size: few; CDR3: ATLAGGGKDTQY
J: TRBJ2-7; V: TRBV3-1/TRBV3-2; size: -; CDR3: ASSLLAGGSPPYEQY
J: TRBJ1-2; V: TRBV28; size: once; CDR3: ASSFQGTGYGYT
J: TRBJ2-1; V: TRBV5-1; size: -; CDR3: ASSDKLRHGQF
J: TRBJ1-5; V: TRBV13; size: once; CDR3: ASSLGGSNQPQH
J: TRBJ1-5; V: TRBV28; size: few; CDR3: ASLDDSNQPQH
J: TRBJ2-1; V: TRBV12-5; size: -; CDR3: ASGFPVAPQF
J: TRBJ1-1; V: TRBV11-1; size: few; CDR3: ASSQGQTYTEAF
J: TRBJ2-3; V: TRBV5-4; size: -; CDR3: ASSSGQGADTQY
J: TRBJ1-2; V: TRBV3-1/TRBV3-2; size: -; CDR3: ASSLRGPGASPIGYT
J: TRBJ1-4; V: TRBV29-1; size: -; CDR3: SVGQYNEKLF
J: TRBJ1-1; V: TRBV5-1; size: -; CDR3: ASSGTGQNTEAF
J: TRBJ1-2; V: TRBV4-2; size: -; CDR3: ASSPRAGANYGYT
J: TRBJ1-1; V: TRBV6-2/TRBV6-3; size: -; CDR3: ASSRTDEYYMNTEAF
J: TRBJ1-1; V: TRBV29-1; size: -; CDR3: SVLGQMNTEAF
J: TRBJ2-2; V: TRBV18; size: -; CDR3: ASSPLPGVVNTGELF
J: TRBJ1-1; V: TRBV2; size: -; CDR3: ASSPGRQDRQAF
J: TRBJ1-3; V: TRBV27; size: -; CDR3: ASSSRPSGNTIY
J: TRBJ1-5; V: TRBV28; size: -; CDR3: ASSGAGGGNQPQH
J: TRBJ1-1; V: TRBV2; size: -; CDR3: ASSVDPWEREAF
J: TRBJ2-3; V: TRBV7-2; size: -; CDR3: ASTLGGDTRDTQY
J: TRBJ2-3; V: TRBV12-3/TRBV12-4; size: -; CDR3: ASSLRDTQY
J: TRBJ1-2; V: TRBV7-9; size: -; CDR3: ASSLGGFLYGYT
J: TRBJ2-1; V: TRBV7-8; size: -; CDR3: ASSLGGVGEQF
J: TRBJ2-2; V: TRBV9; size: -; CDR3: ASSVGSGRASGELF
J: TRBJ1-3; V: TRBV7-8; size: once; CDR3: ASSLTGDRNTIY
J: TRBJ2-1; V: TRBV7-7; size: once; CDR3: ASSSSQSSYNEQF
J: TRBJ2-7; V: TRBV4-1; size: once; CDR3: ASSQEGGTFHYEQY
J: TRBJ2-1; V: TRBV10-3; size: -; CDR3: AISEQAYVEQF
J: TRBJ1-5; V: TRBV28; size: -; CDR3: ASSFNDVGFRPQH
J: TRBJ1-4; V: TRBV10-3; size: -; CDR3: AISESVGTNEKLF
J: TRBJ1-5; V: TRBV18; size: -; CDR3: ASSPRGDRNQPQH
J: TRBJ1-1; V: TRBV14; size: -; CDR3: ASSQDLVGYTEAF
J: TRBJ2-7; V: TRBV4-3; size: -; CDR3: ASSPEGGDSYEQY
J: TRBJ2-5; V: TRBV6-5; size: -; CDR3: ASSSYTAEEETQY
J: TRBJ2-5; V: TRBV4-3; size: -; CDR3: ASSQLAGAAETQY
J: TRBJ1-1; V: TRBV5-1; size: -; CDR3: ASSFSAARDTEAF
J: TRBJ1-5; V: TRBV5-4; size: -; CDR3: ASSFPGQPQH
J: TRBJ2-1; V: TRBV6-4; size: once; CDR3: ASSDRLGSYNEQF
J: TRBJ1-6; V: TRBV9; size: -; CDR3: ASSAGNNSPLH
J: TRBJ2-3; V: TRBV3-1/TRBV3-2; size: -; CDR3: ASSQGPLGGVADTQY
J: TRBJ1-6; V: TRBV6-5; size: -; CDR3: ASSYSGTVNSPLH
J: TRBJ1-3; V: TRBV19; size: -; CDR3: ASTPIAARSSGNTIY
J: TRBJ2-2; V: TRBV29-1; size: -; CDR3: SVEPRDTGELF
J: TRBJ2-7; V: TRBV3-1/TRBV3-2; size: once; CDR3: ASSQRSGGHTYEQY
J: TRBJ2-1; V: TRBV10-2; size: -; CDR3: ASRDSFVNEQF
J: TRBJ2-3; V: TRBV2; size: -; CDR3: ASSQDHGSTDTQY
J: TRBJ1-1; V: TRBV12-3/TRBV12-4; size: -; CDR3: ASSRNTEAF
J: TRBJ2-7; V: TRBV5-4; size: once; CDR3: ASSPRTAHSYEQY